This T cell receptor (beta chain) is drawn from a study of human T cells and chemical hapten exposure. Study observations and caveats: Expanded TCRs were compared with controls, and the expanded TCRs formed significantly more large CDR3 similarity clusters. Because all patients had alopecia, their immune responses might differ from healthy ones. Among TCRs, those above 1 in 1000 frequency were unaffected by DPC sensitization.

With regard to this clonotype: Its antigen remains unknown.

As to time point: pre-sensitization, week 0. Treatment meaning: therapeutic diphenylcyclopropenone sensitization with weekly scalp DPC. MiXCR, run by TCRdb on the RACE reads, gives a single entry per CDR3 protein. In the table there are fewer than 200,000 distinct CDR3 sequences, around 30% of which are singletons. This TCR came from a woman aged 25 to 39 with alopecia areata. Some clones in this sample may be carry-over from other donors' samples. The sample consisted of whole blood, taken in connection with sensitization to the hapten diphenylcyclopropenone (DPC).

The CDR3 spells CASSVGLAGYNEQFF. The CDR3 DNA sequence: TGTGCCAGCAGCGTAGGACTAGCGGGGTACAATGAGCAGTTCTTC. V and J are TRBV9 and TRBJ2-1, with 11 bases that match TRBD2. CDR1 and CDR2 (germline): SGDLS, YYNGEE. V was clipped by 0 bases and J by 4 bases; unmatched bases: 0. The CDR3 contains 15 residues.